Below are 2 T cell receptor beta chains sequenced from a single sample in a study of cytomegalovirus exposure and HLA in healthy donors. The study ran its PCR with 60 Vbeta and 13 Jbeta primers. Sequencing was performed with immunoSEQ multiplex PCR; in TCRdb, only in-frame clones are kept and a portion is missing. The sample includes 150,000 to 200,000 clones, about 69% of them seen just once. What was sequenced was PBMCs. The source of these receptors is a male donor in good health and CMV-seronegative.

The V and J genes are TRBV6-5 and TRBJ2-3; 12 positions agree with TRBD2. Looked up from germline, CDR1 is MNHEY and CDR2 is SVGAGI. The CDR3 length is 15 residues. V shed 4 bases, J shed 6 bases, and the junction held 5 bases outside the gene matches. CDR3 amino acids: CASSLTSGRLDTQYF. The DNA of the CDR3 is TGTGCCAGCAGTTTGACTAGCGGGAGATTGGATACGCAGTATTTT.

This sequence joins TRBV19 and TRBJ2-5; D is unclear. V was shortened by 4 bases and J by 5 bases, with 11 bases between the two germline ends. CDR3 size: 13 residues. The V gene's germline CDR1 is LNHDA and CDR2 SQIVND (reference sequence). This chain's CDR3 is CASSTTSRETQYF. The CDR3, as DNA: TGTGCCAGTAGTACCACATCCAGGGAGACCCAGTACTTC. Using reference TRBV19 and TRBJ2-5 for the parts outside the CDR3, the full variable domain is DGGITQSPKYLFRKEGQNVTLSCEQNLNHDAMYWYRQDPGQGLRLIYYSQIVNDFQKGDIAEGYSVSREKKESFPLTVTSAQKNPTAFYLCASSTTSRETQYFGPGTRLLVL.